This T cell receptor beta chain was documented in a study of T cells after yellow fever vaccination (dated 2019 in TCRdb). Study-wide context: The SMART-Seq v4 Ultra Low Input RNA kit was used to prepare libraries from fractions with low cell numbers. To follow T-cell clones before and after primary and booster YFV17D yellow fever vaccination, bulk TCR alpha and beta repertoires were sequenced over time. The cohort comprised two healthy male donors, one aged 18 to 30 and one aged 30 to 40 years. Blood samples were taken at several timepoints before and after primary and secondary immunization, and bulk PBMC replicates and cell subsets were isolated.

Findings and caveats that apply to the study as a whole: After the booster, most of the clones that had expanded following primary vaccination were detected again (almost 98% of CD4 and around 87% of CD8), which suggests that memory was broadly maintained. Because only a couple of donors were included in the study, the extent to which the findings can be generalized is limited. FACS-sorted repertoires could contain abundant contaminating clonotypes from the bulk population, so computational filtering was required. Compared with the primary T-cell response, the secondary T-cell response was faster but weaker, reaching its peak on day 5 rather than on day 15. A small share of clonotypes occurred in both CD4 and CD8 compartments, likely arising from convergent recombination.

TCR cDNA was synthesized by 5'RACE template switching, through which a universal primer site and unique molecular identifiers were introduced. Priming for cDNA synthesis came from both the TCR alpha and TCR beta constant segments. Library amplification involved two PCR steps, and the second step added sample barcodes and sequencing adapters. Sequencing of libraries was done on Illumina HiSeq 2500 (2x100 bp) or NovaSeq (2x150 bp). Per the source publication's procedure: Demultiplexing of reads and collapsing into UMI consensus sequences were performed with MIGEC, and V(D)J alignment was carried out with MiXCR. Vaccine-responding clonotypes were identified with edgeR using replicate PBMC samples, with FDR below 0.01 and a log2 fold change above 5 up to day 15 being required. Each bulk clonotype received a CD4 or CD8 identity based on whether the sequenced CD4 or CD8 repertoire contained that clonotype at higher abundance. Starting from the raw public reads, TCRdb applied fastp trimming at Q25, assembled clones with MiXCR and retained in-frame beta chains. CDR3 protein sequences are deduplicated, and each keeps its most common genes and DNA. What appears here as the V and J calls and clone size reflects TCRdb's work, not the paper's. The sample contains 350,000 or so distinct CDR3 sequences, approximately 8% of them found a single time. The ten largest clones add up to about 16% of the sample.

The treatment or condition label on this specimen signifies: live attenuated yellow fever vaccine strain. At each blood-draw timepoint, two biological replicates of bulk PBMCs were collected. PBMCs were isolated from peripheral blood using a standard Ficoll-Paque protocol. RNA was extracted with TriZol from bulk PBMCs, CD4 and CD8 fractions, and dextramer-positive and dextramer-negative fractions. On this clonotype: No cognate antigen has been identified for it. Base qualities are missing; no much larger clone stands one base away.

The sequencing used PBMCs, collected around 45 days after the first yellow fever vaccination. The TCR was taken from a man aged 18-30 years who received the YFV17D yellow fever vaccine.

The base sequence is TGCGCCAGCAGCCATTTCCCGGGGGCCTACGAGCAGTACTTC. Translated, this gives CASSHFPGAYEQYF. The sequence joins TRBV5-1 to TRBJ2-7; 6 matching bases give a weak D call of TRBD2. CDR1 and CDR2 (SGHRS, YFSETQ) derive from the germline V gene. Deletion took 4 bases off V and 2 bases off J, with a span of 13 bases between the germline ends. Reading from cysteine to phenylalanine, the CDR3 counts 14 amino acids. Just CDR3 DNA is preserved here, 42 bases in frame from base 1.